These 14 T cell receptor beta chains were all obtained from the same sample, sequenced in a study of cytomegalovirus exposure and HLA in healthy donors. With 60 Vbeta and 13 Jbeta primers, the PCR was carried out. Assay: immunoSEQ multiplex PCR; the TCRdb copy retains only in-frame clones and omits some. Its table lists approximately 120,000 clones. Sequences were obtained from PBMCs. The receptors shown here come from a woman in her fifties or sixties in good health and CMV-seronegative.

The chain is built from TRBV28 and TRBJ2-1; 7 bases agree with TRBD1. CDR1 and CDR2 (germline): MDHEN, SYDVKM. V was pared by 4 bases and J by 5 bases, with 8 bases of the junction left unmatched. This CDR3 has 15 amino acids. CDR3 bases: TGTGCCAGCAGTTATAGGGGGCGTTATGACAATGAGCAGTTCTTC. This translates into CASSYRGRYDNEQFF.

This chain links TRBV16 with TRBJ1-1, with D unclear. Germline V gene data show CDR1 as KGHSY and CDR2 as FQNENV. Deletions cut 5 bases from V and 9 bases from J, with 13 bases between. The CDR3 contains 12 residues. The CDR3 coding sequence is TGTGCCAGCAGCGGCTCGGGTTACCAAGCTTTCTTT. Translated: CASSGSGYQAFF.

The chain is built from TRBV6-5 and TRBJ2-7; perhaps TRBD2 as D (5 bases). The V end was cut by 6 bases, the J end by 2 bases, with 11 bases between. The CDR3 sequence is 13 residues long. Germline V lookup: CDR1 MNHEY, CDR2 SVGAGI. CDR3 loop: CASRNGLTYEQYF. CDR3 nucleotides: TGTGCCAGCAGAAACGGACTTACCTACGAGCAGTACTTC.

The chain employs TRBV19 and TRBJ2-2, with TRBD1 matching 10 bases. The CDR3 is 16 residues long. CDR1 is LNHDA and CDR2 is SQIVND in the germline V gene (reference sequence). V was clipped by 4 bases and J by 4 bases; unmatched bases: 6. This CDR3 is CASSTPTGGVTGELFF. The CDR3 bases are TGTGCCAGTAGTACCCCGACAGGGGGCGTCACCGGGGAGCTGTTTTTT. The variable domain in full, completed from reference TRBV19 and TRBJ2-2, reads DGGITQSPKYLFRKEGQNVTLSCEQNLNHDAMYWYRQDPGQGLRLIYYSQIVNDFQKGDIAEGYSVSREKKESFPLTVTSAQKNPTAFYLCASSTPTGGVTGELFFGEGSRLTVL.

The chain employs TRBV5-1 and TRBJ1-1; perhaps TRBD1 as D (6 bases). This CDR3 comprises 14 residues. Germline lookup yields CDR1 SGHRS and CDR2 YFSETQ. Trimming left V 4 bases short and J 1 base short, with 11 bases between. The CDR3 reads CASSDGGANTEAFF. DNA for the CDR3: TGCGCCAGCAGCGATGGGGGGGCGAACACTGAAGCTTTCTTT.

The chain is built from TRBV5-6 and TRBJ1-6, with a possible D match to TRBD1 (6 bases). CDR3 length: 19 amino acids. Germline CDR1 is SGHDT and CDR2 is YYEEEE. Between the trimmed V and J ends, which lost 4 bases and 4 bases, there was a span of 24 bases. The CDR3 loop reads CASSLSTWTAPLYNSPLHF. The DNA of the CDR3 is TGTGCCAGCAGCCTCTCTACCTGGACAGCTCCCCTTTATAATTCACCCCTCCACTTT.

The chain links TRBV6-4 to TRBJ1-6; the D is unclear. CDR3 length: 14 amino acids. CDR1 and CDR2 (germline): MRHNA, SNTAGT. The germline V and J ends were trimmed by 3 bases and 5 bases, with 8 bases remaining between them. The CDR3 bases are TGTGCCAGCAGTGAACTCGGGGATAATTCACCCCTCCACTTT. The encoded protein is CASSELGDNSPLHF.

This sequence joins TRBV9 and TRBJ2-7; 7 nucleotides agree with TRBD1. Germline CDR1 reads SGDLS; CDR2 reads YYNGEE. The CDR3 is made up of 15 amino acids. J lost 0 bases, V lost 3 bases, and 6 bases had no gene match. The CDR3 DNA reads TGTGCCAGCAGCGGAACAGGGGACCTCTCCTACGAGCAGTACTTC. It yields the protein CASSGTGDLSYEQYF.

The CDR3 DNA follows: TGTGCCAGCAGGGGACAGAGCTTGTATGGCTACACCTTC. Translation gives CASRGQSLYGYTF. This chain connects TRBV4-2 to TRBJ1-2, with TRBD1 identical over 7 bases. Germline CDR1 is LGHNA and CDR2 is YNFKEQ. The CDR3 runs to 13 residues. With 6 bases clipped from V and 5 bases from J, the junction kept 6 bases outside the gene matches.

The chain recombines TRBV6-1 with TRBJ2-1, with TRBD2 identical over 8 bases. V lost 3 bases, J lost 11 bases, and 6 bases stayed unmatched. Per the germline V gene, CDR1 is MNHNS and CDR2 is SASEGT. This CDR3 has 13 amino acids. CDR3 DNA: TGTGCCAGCAGTGAGACAAATAGCGGGAAGCAGTTCTTC. Its translation is CASSETNSGKQFF.

The J gene is TRBJ2-7, the V gene TRBV5-6; D not certain. V was cut by 1 base and J by 0 bases, with 11 bases left in between. Germline V gene data show CDR1 as SGHDT and CDR2 as YYEEEE. CDR3 length: 15 amino acids. DNA for the CDR3: TGTGCCAGCAGCTTGTTTCAGGTCCTCTCCTACGAGCAGTACTTC. It encodes CASSLFQVLSYEQYF.

CDR3 sequence (DNA): TGTGCCTGGAGTGTTGGGGGGGCGGGAAAAGGTCTCTACGAGCAGTACTTC. It codes for CAWSVGGAGKGLYEQYF. This rearrangement joins TRBV30 to TRBJ2-7; weak D call: TRBD2 (7 bases). V was clipped by 0 bases and J by 3 bases, with 21 bases between them. Germline V gene data show CDR1 as GTSNPN and CDR2 as SVGIG (reference sequence). The CDR3 is 17 amino acids.

V gene TRBV7-4 combines with J gene TRBJ2-1, with 11 bases fitting TRBD2. V was clipped by 1 base and J by 4 bases; unmatched bases: 9. Germline assignment: CDR1 SGHVT and CDR2 SQSDAQ. The CDR3 contains 18 residues. CDR3 DNA: TGTGCCAGCAGCTTAGGTCAGTCTAGCGGGAGGATATACAATGAGCAGTTCTTC. Its protein is CASSLGQSSGRIYNEQFF.

The V gene is TRBV28, the J gene TRBJ1-4; 8 bases agree with TRBD1. J lost 7 bases, V lost 3 bases, and 4 bases had no gene match. This CDR3 has 14 amino acids. The germline V gene encodes CDR1 MDHEN and CDR2 SYDVKM. The CDR3 sequence is CASSFTGGGEKLFF. CDR3 DNA: TGTGCCAGCAGTTTTACAGGGGGGGGTGAAAAACTGTTTTTT.